This TCR beta chain appears in the sequencing data of a study of identifying expanded T cells in peripheral blood (dated by TCRdb to the late 2010s). Concerning the study at large: Technical replicates were generated by sequencing separate aliquots of the same genomic DNA pool, with four replicates compared pairwise. Points the paper makes about the study in general: Across all healthy donors, variance in clone template counts between approximately two-week samples was found to increase significantly with total template count. The authors expected that biological variance in healthy repertoires might rise further over much longer intervals, such as months to years. The binomial model flagged approximately 1.2 differentially abundant clones between technical replicates, compared with 15 to 17 over about two weeks and about 20 over around four weeks. Across all healthy-donor time intervals, the beta-binomial model significantly lowered both the number of clones called differentially abundant and the false-positive rate.

No immune events such as infections were documented for the healthy donors during the collection period. Time-dependent variance in a beta-binomial model of T-cell clone differential abundance was calibrated using healthy-donor blood repertoires as a training cohort. The training cohort included around ten healthy donors, of whom 3 were female and 7 were male. The donors were between roughly 25 and 70 years old, with an average age of approximately 46 years. Whole blood was collected from each healthy donor at three time points spaced around two weeks apart and obtained from a commercial supplier. For immunosequencing, genomic DNA was extracted from whole blood that had not been sorted. Worth noting for this clone: This receptor's antigen is unknown. Per-base qualities were not stored, and no clone one base away is much larger.

The CDR1 and CDR2 encoded by the germline V gene (reference sequence) are MNHNY and SVGAGI. V is pared back by 7 bases and J by 6 bases, with 23 bases lying between the germline termini. CDR3 length: 16 amino acids, cysteine to phenylalanine. CDR3 DNA only is kept here, 48 bases in frame from base 1. TCRbeta CDR3 regions were profiled with the immunoSEQ Assay using bias-controlled multiplex PCR amplification of genomic DNA. Concerning the study's data processing: To quantify the absolute abundance of each unique TCRbeta CDR3 region, the sequences were collapsed and filtered. Differential abundance was tested with a binomial (Fisher-equivalent) model and with a beta-binomial model adding time-dependent variance fitted from healthy donors. Clones with fewer than 5 combined templates were excluded, and clones with Benjamini-Hochberg FDR below 0.01 were called differentially abundant. In the beta-binomial model, variance was expressed as a function of the total template count across the two samples, in the form v = (b*log(k)+a)^2. TCRdb limited this immuneACCESS table to in-frame rearrangements with V and J called. A share of clones is missing; checked studies link under half to unresolved V genes, and the rest is unexplained. V and J calls and clone size are copied from that table; D and trimming were computed from the DNA. The sample has 50,000 to 65,000 clones on record, over 80% of them singletons. Under 20% of the sample is taken by the ten largest.

Input material: blood. The rearrangement combines TRBV6-6 with TRBJ2-3; TRBD2 could be the D gene, as 6 bases match. The receptor was derived from a person aged 18 to 75 in good health. For the CDR3, the sequence is CASTIRGEVEGDTQYF. The DNA sequence follows: TGTGCCAGCACCATACGAGGGGAGGTGGAGGGGGATACGCAGTATTTT.